This T cell receptor beta chain stems from a study of blood T cell repertoires in COVID-19. The overall study: Whether acute or convalescent, the COVID-19 samples came from the United States, Italy and Spain. Sources were T cells, B-cell-depleted T cells, or PBMCs; the material itself was cDNA or gDNA.

Authors' methods: Amplified reference gene primers provided the basis for estimating nucleated cell counts. Data came from immunoSEQ multiplex PCR; TCRdb stores just in-frame clones and leaves some out. V and J calls and clone size are given by that table; D and trimming were obtained from the DNA. This sample has 200,000 to 250,000 clones, with 75% to 85% found just once. Per germline, CDR1 MNHEY and CDR2 SVGAGI. The CDR3 covers 12 residues. This rearrangement joins TRBV6-5 to TRBJ2-5, with D unresolved. The DNA end is more similar to TRBJ2-7, so the J call may be wrong. The TCR originated in a woman aged 35 to 49 with acute COVID-19. Sequenced sample: PBMCs or T cells enriched from blood (not recorded which). The DNA of the CDR3 is TGTGCCAGCACTTCGACACCCTACGAGCAGTACTTC. It encodes CASTSTPYEQYF.